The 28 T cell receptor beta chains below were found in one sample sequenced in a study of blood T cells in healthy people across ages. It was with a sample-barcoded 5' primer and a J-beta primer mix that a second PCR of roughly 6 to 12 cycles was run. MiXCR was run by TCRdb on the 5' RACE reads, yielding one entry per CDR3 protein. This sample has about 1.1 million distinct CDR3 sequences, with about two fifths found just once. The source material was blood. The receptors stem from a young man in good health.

CDR3 sequence reads: CASSRRDREVCGYTF. The DNA for the CDR3 is TGTGCCAGCAGTAGACGGGACAGGGAAGTGTGTGGCTACACCTTC. The chain has TRBV6-2 or TRBV6-3 and TRBJ1-2; the match to TRBD1 covers 9 bases. This CDR3 comprises 15 residues. Germline CDR1 MNHEY, CDR2 SVGEGT. Unmatched junction bases numbered 11, after V lost 5 bases and J lost 7 bases.

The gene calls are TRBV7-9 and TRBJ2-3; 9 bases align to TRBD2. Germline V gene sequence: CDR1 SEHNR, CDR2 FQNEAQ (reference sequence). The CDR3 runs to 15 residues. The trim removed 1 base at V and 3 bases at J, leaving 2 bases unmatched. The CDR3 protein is CASSLDLAGTDTQYF. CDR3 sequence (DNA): TGTGCCAGCAGCTTAGATCTAGCGGGGACAGATACGCAGTATTTT.

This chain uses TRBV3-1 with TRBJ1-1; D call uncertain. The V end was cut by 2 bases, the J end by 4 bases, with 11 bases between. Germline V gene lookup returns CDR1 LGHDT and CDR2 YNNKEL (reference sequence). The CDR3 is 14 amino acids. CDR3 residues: CASSQSGSTTEAFF. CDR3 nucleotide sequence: TGTGCCAGCAGCCAATCCGGCAGCACCACTGAAGCTTTCTTT.

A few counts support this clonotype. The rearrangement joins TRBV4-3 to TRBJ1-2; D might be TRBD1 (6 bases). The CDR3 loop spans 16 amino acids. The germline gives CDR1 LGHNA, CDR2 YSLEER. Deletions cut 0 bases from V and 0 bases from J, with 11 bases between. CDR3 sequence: CASSQDYREPNYGYTF. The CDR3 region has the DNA TGCGCCAGCAGCCAAGATTACAGGGAACCTAACTATGGCTACACCTTC.

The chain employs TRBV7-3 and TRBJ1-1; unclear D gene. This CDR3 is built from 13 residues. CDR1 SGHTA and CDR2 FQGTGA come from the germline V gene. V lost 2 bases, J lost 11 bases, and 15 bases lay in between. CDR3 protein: CASSLPPTPGAFF. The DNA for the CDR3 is TGTGCCAGCAGCTTACCCCCAACCCCGGGGGCTTTCTTT.

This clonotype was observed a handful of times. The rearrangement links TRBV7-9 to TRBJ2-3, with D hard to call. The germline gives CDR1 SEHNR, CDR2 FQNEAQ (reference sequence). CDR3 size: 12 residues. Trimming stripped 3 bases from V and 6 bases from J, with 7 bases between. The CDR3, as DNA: TGTGCCAGCAGCTTCCAGGACGATACGCAGTATTTT. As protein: CASSFQDDTQYF.

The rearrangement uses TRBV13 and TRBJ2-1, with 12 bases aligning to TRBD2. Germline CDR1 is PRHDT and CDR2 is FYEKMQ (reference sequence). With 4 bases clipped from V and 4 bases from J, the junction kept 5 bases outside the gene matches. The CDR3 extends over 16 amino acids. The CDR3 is CASSYLAGGAYNEQFF. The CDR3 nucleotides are TGTGCCAGCAGCTACCTAGCGGGGGGGGCTTACAATGAGCAGTTCTTC.

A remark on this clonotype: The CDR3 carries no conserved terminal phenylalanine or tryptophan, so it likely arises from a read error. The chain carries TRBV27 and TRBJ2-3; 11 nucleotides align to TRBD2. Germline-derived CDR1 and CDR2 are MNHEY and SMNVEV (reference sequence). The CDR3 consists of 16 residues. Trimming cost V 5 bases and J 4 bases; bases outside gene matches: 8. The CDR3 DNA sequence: TGTGCCAGCAGTCTCCGACTAGCGGGGTTCTCAGATACGCAGTATATT. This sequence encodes CASSLRLAGFSDTQYI.

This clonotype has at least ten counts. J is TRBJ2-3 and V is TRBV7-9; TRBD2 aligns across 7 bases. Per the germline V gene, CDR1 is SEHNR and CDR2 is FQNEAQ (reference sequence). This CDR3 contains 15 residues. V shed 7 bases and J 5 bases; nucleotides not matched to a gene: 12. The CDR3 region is CASTGERGFLDTQYF. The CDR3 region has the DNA TGTGCCAGCACCGGGGAGCGGGGATTTTTAGATACGCAGTATTTT. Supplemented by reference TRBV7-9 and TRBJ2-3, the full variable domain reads DTGVSQNPRHKITKRGQNVTFRCDPISEHNRLYWYRQTLGQGPEFLTYFQNEAQLEKSRLLSDRFSAERPKGSFSTLEIQRTEQGDSAMYLCASTGERGFLDTQYFGPGTRLTVL.

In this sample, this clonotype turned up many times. The CDR3 sequence is CSQSWGNEGYTF. The CDR3, as DNA: TGCAGTCAGAGCTGGGGGAATGAGGGCTACACCTTC. This rearrangement joins TRBV20-1 to TRBJ1-2, with D possibly being TRBD1 (5 bases). The CDR3 length is 12 residues. Deletions cut 8 bases from V and 8 bases from J, with 18 bases between. CDR1 DFQATT and CDR2 SNEGSKA come from the germline V gene (reference sequence).

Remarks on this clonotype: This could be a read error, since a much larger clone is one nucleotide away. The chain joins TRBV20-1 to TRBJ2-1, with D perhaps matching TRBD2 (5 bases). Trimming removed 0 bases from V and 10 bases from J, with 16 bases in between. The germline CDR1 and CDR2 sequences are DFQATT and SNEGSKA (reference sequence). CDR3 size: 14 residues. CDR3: CSARDEGSDYEQFF. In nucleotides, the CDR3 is TGCAGTGCTAGAGATGAGGGTTCAGACTACGAGCAGTTCTTC.

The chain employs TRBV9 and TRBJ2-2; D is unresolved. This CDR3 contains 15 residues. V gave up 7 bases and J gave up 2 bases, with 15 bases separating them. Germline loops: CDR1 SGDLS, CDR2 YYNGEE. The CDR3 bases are TGTGCCAGCGGCGAACATAAATCAAACACCGGGGAGCTGTTTTTT. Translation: CASGEHKSNTGELFF.

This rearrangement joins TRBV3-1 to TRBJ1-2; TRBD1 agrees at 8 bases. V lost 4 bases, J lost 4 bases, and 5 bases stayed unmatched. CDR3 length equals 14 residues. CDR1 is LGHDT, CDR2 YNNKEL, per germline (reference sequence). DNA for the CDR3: TGTGCCAGCAGCCGTCGGGACAGGTTCTATGGCTACACCTTC. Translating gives CASSRRDRFYGYTF.

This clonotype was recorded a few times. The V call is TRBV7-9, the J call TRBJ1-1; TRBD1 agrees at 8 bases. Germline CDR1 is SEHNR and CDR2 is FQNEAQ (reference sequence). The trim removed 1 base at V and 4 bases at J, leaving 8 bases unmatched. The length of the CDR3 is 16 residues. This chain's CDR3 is CASSLGRQGWSTEAFF. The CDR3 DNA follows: TGTGCCAGCAGCTTAGGGAGACAGGGGTGGAGCACTGAAGCTTTCTTT. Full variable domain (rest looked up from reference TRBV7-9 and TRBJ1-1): DTGVSQNPRHKITKRGQNVTFRCDPISEHNRLYWYRQTLGQGPEFLTYFQNEAQLEKSRLLSDRFSAERPKGSFSTLEIQRTEQGDSAMYLCASSLGRQGWSTEAFFGQGTRLTVV.

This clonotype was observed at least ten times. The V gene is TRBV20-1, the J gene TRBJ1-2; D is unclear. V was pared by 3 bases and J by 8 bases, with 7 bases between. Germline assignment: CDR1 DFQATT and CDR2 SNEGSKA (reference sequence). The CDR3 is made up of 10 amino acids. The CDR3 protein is CSASQQGYTF. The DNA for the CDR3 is TGCAGTGCTAGTCAGCAGGGCTACACCTTC.

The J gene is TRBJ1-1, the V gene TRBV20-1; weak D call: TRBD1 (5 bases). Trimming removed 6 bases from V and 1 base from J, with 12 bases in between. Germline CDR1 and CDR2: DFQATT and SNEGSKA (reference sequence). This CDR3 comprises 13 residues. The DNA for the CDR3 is TGCAGTGCCGCCCCGACAGCGAACACTGAAGCTTTCTTT. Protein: CSAAPTANTEAFF.

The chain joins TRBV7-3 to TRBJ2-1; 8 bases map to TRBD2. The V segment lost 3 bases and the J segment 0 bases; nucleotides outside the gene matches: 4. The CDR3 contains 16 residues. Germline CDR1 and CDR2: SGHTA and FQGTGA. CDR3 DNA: TGTGCCAGCAGCTTGGGAGCGGGGGACTCCTACAATGAGCAGTTCTTC. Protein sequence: CASSLGAGDSYNEQFF.

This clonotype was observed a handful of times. CDR3: CASSLVGGPADTQYF. The CDR3 nucleotides read TGTGCCAGCAGCTTGGTCGGGGGGCCAGCAGATACGCAGTATTTT. The chain links TRBV5-5 to TRBJ2-3, with D possibly being TRBD2 (7 bases). The germline V gene has CDR1 SGHKS and CDR2 YYEKEE (reference sequence). V shed 0 bases and J shed 4 bases, with 12 bases lying between them. The CDR3 sequence is 15 residues long.

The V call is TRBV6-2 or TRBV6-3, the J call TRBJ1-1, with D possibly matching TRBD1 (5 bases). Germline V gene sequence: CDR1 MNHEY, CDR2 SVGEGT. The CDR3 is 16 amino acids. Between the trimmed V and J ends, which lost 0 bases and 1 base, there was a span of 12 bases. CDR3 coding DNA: TGTGCCAGCAGTTACTCGACGGGACGGACGAACACTGAAGCTTTCTTT. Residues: CASSYSTGRTNTEAFF.

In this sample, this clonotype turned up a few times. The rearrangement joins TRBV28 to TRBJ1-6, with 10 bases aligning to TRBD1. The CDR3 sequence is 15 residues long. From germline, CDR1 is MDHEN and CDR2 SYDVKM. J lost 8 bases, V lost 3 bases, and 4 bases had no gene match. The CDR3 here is CASSLPGTGDSPLHF. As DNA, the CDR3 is TGTGCCAGCAGTTTGCCCGGGACAGGGGATTCACCCCTCCACTTT.

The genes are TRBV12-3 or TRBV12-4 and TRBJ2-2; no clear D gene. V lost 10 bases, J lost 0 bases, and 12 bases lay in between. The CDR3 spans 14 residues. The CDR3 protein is CATLLGSNTGELFF. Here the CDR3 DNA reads TGTGCCACCCTACTGGGTTCGAACACCGGGGAGCTGTTTTTT.

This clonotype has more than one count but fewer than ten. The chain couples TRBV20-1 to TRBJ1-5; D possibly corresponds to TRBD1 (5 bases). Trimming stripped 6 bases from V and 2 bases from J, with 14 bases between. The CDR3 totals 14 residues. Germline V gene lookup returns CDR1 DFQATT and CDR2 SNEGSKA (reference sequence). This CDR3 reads CSAGDPQGNQPQHF. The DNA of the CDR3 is TGCAGTGCAGGGGACCCCCAGGGCAATCAGCCCCAGCATTTT.

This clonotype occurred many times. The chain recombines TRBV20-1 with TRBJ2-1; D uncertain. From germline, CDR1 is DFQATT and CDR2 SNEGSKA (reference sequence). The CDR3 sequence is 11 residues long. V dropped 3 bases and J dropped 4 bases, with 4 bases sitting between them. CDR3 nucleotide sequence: TGCAGTGCTAGCAGGTACAATGAGCAGTTCTTC. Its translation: CSASRYNEQFF.

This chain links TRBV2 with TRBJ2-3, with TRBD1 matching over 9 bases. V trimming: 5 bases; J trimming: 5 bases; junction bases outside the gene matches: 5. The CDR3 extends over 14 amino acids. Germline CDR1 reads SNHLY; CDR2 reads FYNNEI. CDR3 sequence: CASSRTGAVDTQYF. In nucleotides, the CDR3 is TGTGCCAGCAGTCGGACAGGGGCCGTAGATACGCAGTATTTT.

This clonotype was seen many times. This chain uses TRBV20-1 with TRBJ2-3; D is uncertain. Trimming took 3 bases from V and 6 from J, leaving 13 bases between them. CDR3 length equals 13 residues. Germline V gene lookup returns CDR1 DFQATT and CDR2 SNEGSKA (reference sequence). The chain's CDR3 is CSASWQWIDTQYF. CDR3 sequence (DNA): TGCAGTGCTAGTTGGCAGTGGATCGATACGCAGTATTTT.

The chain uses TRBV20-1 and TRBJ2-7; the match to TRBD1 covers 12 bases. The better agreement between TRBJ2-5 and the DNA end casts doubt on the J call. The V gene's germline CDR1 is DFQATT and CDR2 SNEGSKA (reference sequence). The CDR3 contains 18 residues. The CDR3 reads CSASIATRDRGPLETQYF. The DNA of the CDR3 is TGCAGTGCTAGCATTGCCACCCGGGACAGGGGGCCACTAGAGACCCAGTACTTC.

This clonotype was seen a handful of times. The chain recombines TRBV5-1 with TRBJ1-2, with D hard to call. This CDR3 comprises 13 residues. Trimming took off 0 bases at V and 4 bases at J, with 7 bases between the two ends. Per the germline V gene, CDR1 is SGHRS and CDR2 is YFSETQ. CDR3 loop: CASSLEVTYGYTF. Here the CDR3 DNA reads TGCGCCAGCAGCTTGGAAGTAACCTATGGCTACACCTTC.

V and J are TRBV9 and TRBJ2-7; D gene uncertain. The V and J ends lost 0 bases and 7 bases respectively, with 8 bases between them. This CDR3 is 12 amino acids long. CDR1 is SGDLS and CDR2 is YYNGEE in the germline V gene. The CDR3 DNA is TGTGCCAGCAGCGTAGAGAGGTATGAGCAGTACTTC. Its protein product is CASSVERYEQYF.